The clone carrying this T cell receptor (beta chain) is termed medium-sized (0.01 to 0.1%). Its cognate antigen is unknown. TCRdb analysed the reads with MiXCR anew, one entry per CDR3 protein. The data hold approximately 10,000 distinct CDR3 sequences, with about a fifth observed a single time. The record originates from a study of liver allograft versus peripheral blood T cells. For the study at large: T cell receptor repertoires in transplanted livers were compared with those in recipients' peripheral blood. Study conclusions and caveats: Liver allograft and peripheral blood T cell receptor repertoires reportedly differed.

This CDR3 is 14 amino acids long. The V segment lost 6 bases and the J segment 2 bases; nucleotides outside the gene matches: 6. CDR1 and CDR2 from the germline V gene are MNHEY and SVGEGT. The gene calls are TRBV6-2 or TRBV6-3 and TRBJ1-1; 7 bases line up with TRBD1. The clonotype comes from a human patient who had a liver transplant. A share of the T cells may be of graft donor origin. CDR3 sequence reads: CASRKQGPNTEAFF. CDR3 bases: TGTGCCAGCAGAAAACAGGGGCCCAACACTGAAGCTTTCTTT.